This T cell receptor beta chain was recovered during a study of T cell responses to AZD1222 COVID-19 vaccine. The assay was immunoSEQ multiplex PCR, and TCRdb's table has in-frame clones only and misses some. Of 140,000 to 150,000 clones in the sample, 90% to 95% are singletons; the top ten hold 5.2%. Germline V gives CDR1 SGHRS, CDR2 YFSETQ. The CDR3 is 14 amino acids. With V trimmed by 2 bases and J by 5 bases, 5 bases remained unmatched. The sequence came from an adult in good health. The sequenced sample was peripheral blood, obtained on day 0 of AZD1222 vaccination. V and J are TRBV5-1 and TRBJ2-3; 7 positions agree with TRBD1. CDR3 residues: CASSFEDRLDTQYF. As DNA, the CDR3 is TGCGCCAGCAGCTTTGAGGACAGGCTAGATACGCAGTATTTT. The full variable domain, in which reference TRBV5-1 and TRBJ2-3 provide the parts outside the CDR3, is KAGVTQTPRYLIKTRGQQVTLSCSPISGHRSVSWYQQTPGQGLQFLFEYFSETQRNKGNFPGRFSGRQFSNSRSEMNVSTLELGDSALYLCASSFEDRLDTQYFGPGTRLTVL.